The clone carrying this T cell receptor beta chain was picked up many times. J was trimmed by 3 bases and V by 3 bases; bases with no gene match: 9. The CDR3 has 17 amino acids. These data originate in a study of T cells in Graves' hyperthyroidism and ophthalmopathy. Amplification targeted TCR beta CDR3 regions from RNA transcripts. First-round RT-PCR targeting the TCR CDR3 was performed with the HTBI primer set. TCRdb redid the calling of the multiplex PCR reads with MiXCR, one entry per CDR3 protein. This table has about 380,000 distinct CDR3 sequences, more than 11% appearing once. The sequenced sample consisted of blood. The receptor comes from a woman aged 55-69 years with Graves' hyperthyroidism. This rearrangement joins TRBV12-3 or TRBV12-4 to TRBJ2-3, with TRBD1 matching over 10 bases. The CDR3 region has the DNA TGTGCCAGCAGTTTCTCGGGACAGGGGCCTCTTACAGATACGCAGTATTTT. Amino acids: CASSFSGQGPLTDTQYF.